This T cell receptor (beta chain) is drawn from a study of Ad26.COV2.S vaccination and SARS-CoV-2 variants. As to treatment: around 19 received Ad26.COV2.S at low or high dose, single or two shots; about 5 received placebo; per-sample allocation not given. The investigators took samples on day 63 after the first vaccine or placebo injection. The individual, an adult aged 18-55 years, was a donor in Boston. The assay was immunoSEQ multiplex PCR, and TCRdb's table has in-frame clones only and misses some. The sample contains about 430,000 clones, 75% to 95% of which appear only once. Turning to this clone: The same CDR3 also results from other DNA sequences found in this sample.

Germline CDR1 LNHNV, CDR2 YYDKDF (reference sequence). Trimming took 0 bases from V and 4 from J, leaving 1 base between them. The CDR3 has 12 residues. The clonotype was recovered from a person between 18 and 65 years old who received the Ad26.COV2.S COVID-19 vaccine or a placebo. The source was peripheral blood, collected in a trial of Ad26.COV2.S vaccine versus placebo. The genes are TRBV15 and TRBJ1-5; no reliable D call. Here the CDR3 DNA reads TGTGCCACCAGCAGAGAGAATCAGCCCCAGCATTTT. It encodes CATSRENQPQHF.